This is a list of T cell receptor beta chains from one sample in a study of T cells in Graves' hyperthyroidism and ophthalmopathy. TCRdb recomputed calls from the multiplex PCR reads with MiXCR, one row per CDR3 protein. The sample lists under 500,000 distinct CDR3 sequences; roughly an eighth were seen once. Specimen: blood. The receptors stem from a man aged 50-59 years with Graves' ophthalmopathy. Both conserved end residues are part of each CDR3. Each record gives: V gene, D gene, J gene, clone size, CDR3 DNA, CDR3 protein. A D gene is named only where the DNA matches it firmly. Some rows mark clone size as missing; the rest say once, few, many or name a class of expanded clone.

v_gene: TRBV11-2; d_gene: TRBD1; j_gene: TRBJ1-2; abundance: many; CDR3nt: TGTGCCAGCAGCCCTGACAGGGACTATGGCTACACCTTC; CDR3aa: CASSPDRDYGYTF
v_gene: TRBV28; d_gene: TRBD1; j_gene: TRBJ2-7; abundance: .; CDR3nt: TGTGCCAGCAAAACGGTCCCGGGACAGACCCCCTACGAGCAGTACTTC; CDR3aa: CASKTVPGQTPYEQYF
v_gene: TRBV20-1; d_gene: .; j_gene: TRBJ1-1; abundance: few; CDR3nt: TGCAGTGCTAGAGGGGCCCTGCTTAACACTGAAGCTTTCTTT; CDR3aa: CSARGALLNTEAFF
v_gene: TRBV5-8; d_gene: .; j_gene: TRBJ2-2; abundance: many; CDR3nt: TGTGCCAGCAGCCGACCGAGCGGAGCGAACACCGGGGAGCTGTTTTTT; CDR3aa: CASSRPSGANTGELFF
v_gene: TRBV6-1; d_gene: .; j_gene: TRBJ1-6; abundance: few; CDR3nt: TGTGCCAGCAGCTCAAATAATTCACCCCTCCACTTT; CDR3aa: CASSSNNSPLHF
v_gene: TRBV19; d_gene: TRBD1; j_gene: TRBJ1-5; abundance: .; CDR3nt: TGTGCCAGTAGTAGAATCACTGACAGGGCGGGTCAGCCCCAGCATTTT; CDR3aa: CASSRITDRAGQPQHF
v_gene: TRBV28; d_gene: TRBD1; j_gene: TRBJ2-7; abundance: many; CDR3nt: TGTGCCAGCGCCGGGACAGGGACCCACGAGCAGTACTTC; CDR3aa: CASAGTGTHEQYF
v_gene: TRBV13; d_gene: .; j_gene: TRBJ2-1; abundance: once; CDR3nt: TGTGCCAGCAGCGACTCGCTCGGGGGTACTTACAATGAGCAGTTCTTC; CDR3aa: CASSDSLGGTYNEQFF
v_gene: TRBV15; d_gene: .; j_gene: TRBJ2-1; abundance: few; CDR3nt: TGTGCCACCAGCAGAGACCCCGTTGCGGGCGCGAATGAGCAGTTCTTC; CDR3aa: CATSRDPVAGANEQFF
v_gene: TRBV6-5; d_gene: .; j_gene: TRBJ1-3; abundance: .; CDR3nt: TGTGCCAGCAGTTATTCGGGGGGCTCTGGAAACACCATATATTTT; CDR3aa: CASSYSGGSGNTIYF
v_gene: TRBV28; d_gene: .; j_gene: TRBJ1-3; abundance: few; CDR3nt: TGTGCCAGCAGTTTTTCGGCAGCGGGGGGTGGAAACACCATATATTTT; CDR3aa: CASSFSAAGGGNTIYF
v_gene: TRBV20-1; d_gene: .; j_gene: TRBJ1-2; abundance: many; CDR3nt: TGCAGTGCTAGACAGGATGGTGGCTACACCTTC; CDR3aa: CSARQDGGYTF
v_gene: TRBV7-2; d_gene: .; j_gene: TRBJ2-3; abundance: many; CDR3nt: TGTGCCAGCAGTGCTTCAGGAGATACGCAGTATTTT; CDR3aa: CASSASGDTQYF
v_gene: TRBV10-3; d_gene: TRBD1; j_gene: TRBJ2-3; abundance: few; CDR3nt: TGTGCCATCAGAGGGACAGGGGCGAACACAGATACGCAGTATTTT; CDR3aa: CAIRGTGANTDTQYF
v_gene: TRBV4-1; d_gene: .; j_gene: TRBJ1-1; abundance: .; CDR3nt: TGCGCCAGCAGCCAGGTTTATAAGATAAACACTGAAGCTTTCTTT; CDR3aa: CASSQVYKINTEAFF
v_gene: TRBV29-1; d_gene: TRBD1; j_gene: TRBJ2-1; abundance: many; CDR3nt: TGCAGCGTTAGGGAGACAGGGGCCGGAAAGACGCAGTTCTTC; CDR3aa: CSVRETGAGKTQFF
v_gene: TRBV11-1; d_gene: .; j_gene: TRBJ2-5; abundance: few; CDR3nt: TGTGCCAGCAGCTTAGTGGTGCAGGATCAAGAGACCCAGTACTTC; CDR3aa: CASSLVVQDQETQYF
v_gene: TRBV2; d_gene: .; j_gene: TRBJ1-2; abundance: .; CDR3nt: TGTGCCAGCAGGGGACGGGGAACGGATGGCTACACCTTC; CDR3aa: CASRGRGTDGYTF
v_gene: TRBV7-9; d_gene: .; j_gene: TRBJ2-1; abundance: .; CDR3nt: TGTGCCAGCAGCTTATCAGGGTTTGGGGGGAGCTCCTACAATGAGCAGTTCTTC; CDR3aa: CASSLSGFGGSSYNEQFF
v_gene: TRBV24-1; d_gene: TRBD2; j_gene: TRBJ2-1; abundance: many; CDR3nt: TGTGCCACCAGTGATCCTCTACGGCGGGAGGACTACAATGAGCAGTTCTTC; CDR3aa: CATSDPLRREDYNEQFF
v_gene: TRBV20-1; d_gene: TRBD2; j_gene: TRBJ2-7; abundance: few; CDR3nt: TGCAGTACGAAGGCGAAGGCGGGAGGGTTCGGTCAGCAGTACTTC; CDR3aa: CSTKAKAGGFGQQYF
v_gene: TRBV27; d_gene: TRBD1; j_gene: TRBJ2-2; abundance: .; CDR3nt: TGTGCCAGCAGTTTAAGGGGGCACACCGGGGAGCTGTTTTTT; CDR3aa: CASSLRGHTGELFF
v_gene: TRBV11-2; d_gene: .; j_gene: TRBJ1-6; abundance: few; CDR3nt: TGTGCCAGCAGACAAACTACCGGGACCGACAGCTCCTATAATTCACCCCTCCACTTT; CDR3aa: CASRQTTGTDSSYNSPLHF
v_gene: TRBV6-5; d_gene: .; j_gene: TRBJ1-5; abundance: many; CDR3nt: TGTGCCAGCAGTTACTCGACGGGGAATCAGCCCCAGCATTTT; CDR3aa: CASSYSTGNQPQHF
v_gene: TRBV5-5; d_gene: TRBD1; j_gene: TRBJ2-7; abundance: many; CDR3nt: TGTGCCAGCAGCAGAAACAGGGGGCTCTCCTCCTACGAGCAGTACTTC; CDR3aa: CASSRNRGLSSYEQYF
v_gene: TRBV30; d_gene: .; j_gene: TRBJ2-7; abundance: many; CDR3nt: TGTGCCTGGAGTTCGGGACTTGAGCAGTACTTC; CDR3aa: CAWSSGLEQYF
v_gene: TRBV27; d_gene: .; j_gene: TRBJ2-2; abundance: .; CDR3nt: TGTGCCAGCAGTTTAACCGGGAGTTTAACCGGGGAGCTGTTTTTT; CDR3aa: CASSLTGSLTGELFF
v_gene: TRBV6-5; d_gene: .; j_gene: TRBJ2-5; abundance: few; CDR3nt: TGTGCCAGCAGTTACTCGCCGGGGAAAGAGACCCAGTACTTC; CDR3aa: CASSYSPGKETQYF
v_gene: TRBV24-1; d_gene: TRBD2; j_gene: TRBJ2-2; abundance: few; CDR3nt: TGTGCCACCAGTCCTAGCGGGAGAAGGACCGGGGAGCTGTTTTTT; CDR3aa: CATSPSGRRTGELFF
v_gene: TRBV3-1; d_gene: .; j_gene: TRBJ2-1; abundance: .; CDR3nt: TGTGCCAGCAGTCACAGAAACAATGAGCAGTTCTTC; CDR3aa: CASSHRNNEQFF
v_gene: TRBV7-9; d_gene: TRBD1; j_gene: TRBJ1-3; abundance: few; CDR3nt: TGTGCCAGCAGCTTTCCAGGACAGGGAAGGTACACCATATATTTT; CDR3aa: CASSFPGQGRYTIYF
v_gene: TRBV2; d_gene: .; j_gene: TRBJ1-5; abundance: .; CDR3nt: TGTGCCAGCAAGGTGTCAGGGGATAGCAATCAGCCCCAGCATTTT; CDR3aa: CASKVSGDSNQPQHF
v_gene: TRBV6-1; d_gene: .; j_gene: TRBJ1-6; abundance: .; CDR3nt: TGTGCCAGCAGTGAAAGGGGGAATAATTCACCCCTCCACTTT; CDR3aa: CASSERGNNSPLHF
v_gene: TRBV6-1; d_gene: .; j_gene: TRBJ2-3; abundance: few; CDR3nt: TGTGCCAGCGTAGAGGGGGGTAGGACAGATACGCAGTATTTT; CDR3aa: CASVEGGRTDTQYF
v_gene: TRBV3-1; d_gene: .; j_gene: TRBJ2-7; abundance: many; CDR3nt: TGTGCCAGCAGCCAAGATCCAGCGGGTTCTTACGAGCAGTACTTC; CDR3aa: CASSQDPAGSYEQYF
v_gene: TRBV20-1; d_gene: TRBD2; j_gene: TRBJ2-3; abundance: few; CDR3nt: TGCAGTGCGGGGTTACTAGCGGGAGGTCCTTCCACAGATACGCAGTATTTT; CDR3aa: CSAGLLAGGPSTDTQYF
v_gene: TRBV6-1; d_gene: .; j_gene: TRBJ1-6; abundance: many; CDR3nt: TGTGCCAGCAGCCAGCTCGGGGCGAGGAATTCACCCCTCCACTTT; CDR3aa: CASSQLGARNSPLHF
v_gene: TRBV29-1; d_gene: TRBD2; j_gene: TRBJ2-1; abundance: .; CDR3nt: TGCAGCGCCGAAGGCGGGAGCTCCTACAATGAGCAGTTCTTC; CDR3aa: CSAEGGSSYNEQFF
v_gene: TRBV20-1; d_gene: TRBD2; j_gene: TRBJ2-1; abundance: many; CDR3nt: TGCAGTGCTTCGTTAAAGCGGGAGGGACTGTACAATGAGCAGTTCTTC; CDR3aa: CSASLKREGLYNEQFF
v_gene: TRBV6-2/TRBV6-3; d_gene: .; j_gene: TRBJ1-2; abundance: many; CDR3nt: TGTGCCAGCAGTTATCCGGCCCAGGGAGATGGCTACACCTTC; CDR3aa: CASSYPAQGDGYTF
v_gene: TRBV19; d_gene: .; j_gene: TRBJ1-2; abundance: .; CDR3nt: TGTGCCAGCACCGACGGGGGGCTACCTTATGGCTACACCTTC; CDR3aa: CASTDGGLPYGYTF
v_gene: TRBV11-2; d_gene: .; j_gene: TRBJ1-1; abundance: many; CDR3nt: TGTGCCAGCAGCTTAGATCTGAGGAACACTGAAGCTTTCTTT; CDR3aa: CASSLDLRNTEAFF
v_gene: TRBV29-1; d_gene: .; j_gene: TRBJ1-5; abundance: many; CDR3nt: TGCAGCGTCGCAAAGCCCCGGCCGCCCCAGCATTTT; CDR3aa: CSVAKPRPPQHF
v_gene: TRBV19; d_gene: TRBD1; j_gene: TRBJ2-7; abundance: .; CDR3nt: TGTGCCAGTAGACCGGGACAGGGGGCGGGCTACGAGCAGTACTTC; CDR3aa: CASRPGQGAGYEQYF
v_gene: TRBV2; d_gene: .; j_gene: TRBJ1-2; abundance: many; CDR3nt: TGTGCCAGCGTAGACCAACCACCCAATGGCTACACCTTC; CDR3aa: CASVDQPPNGYTF
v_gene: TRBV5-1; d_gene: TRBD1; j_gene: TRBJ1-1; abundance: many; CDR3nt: TGCGCCAGCAGCCCCGAGACAGGGATGAACACTGAAGCTTTCTTT; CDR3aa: CASSPETGMNTEAFF
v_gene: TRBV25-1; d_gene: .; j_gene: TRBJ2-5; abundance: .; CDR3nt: TGTGCCAGCAGTGAATTCAGGGGCACGAAGACCCAGTACTTC; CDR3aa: CASSEFRGTKTQYF
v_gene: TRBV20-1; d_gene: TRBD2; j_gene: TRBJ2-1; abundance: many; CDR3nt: TGCAGTGCTAGTACCCCGGGAGGCGACAATGAGCAGTTCTTC; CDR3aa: CSASTPGGDNEQFF
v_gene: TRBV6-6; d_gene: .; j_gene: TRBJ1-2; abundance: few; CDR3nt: TGTGCCAGCAGTTACTCTGCAAAAGCTAACTATGGCTACACCTTC; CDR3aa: CASSYSAKANYGYTF
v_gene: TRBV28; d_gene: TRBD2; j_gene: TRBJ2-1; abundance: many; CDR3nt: TGTGCCAGCAGTTTAGGACTAGCGGGAGACATATACAATGAGCAGTTCTTC; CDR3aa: CASSLGLAGDIYNEQFF
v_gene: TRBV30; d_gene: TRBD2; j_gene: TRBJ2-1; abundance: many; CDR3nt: TGTGCCTGGAGTTCATTCAGGCGGGAGGTCAATGAGCAGTTCTTC; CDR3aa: CAWSSFRREVNEQFF
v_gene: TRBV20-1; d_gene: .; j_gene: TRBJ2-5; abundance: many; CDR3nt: TGCAGTGCTAGTATCGGGGTACAAGAGACCCAGTACTTC; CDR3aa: CSASIGVQETQYF
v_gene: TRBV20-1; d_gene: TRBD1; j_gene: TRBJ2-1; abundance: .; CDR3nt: TGCAGTGCCGGGACAGGGAACCAAGAGACCCAGTTCTTC; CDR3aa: CSAGTGNQETQFF